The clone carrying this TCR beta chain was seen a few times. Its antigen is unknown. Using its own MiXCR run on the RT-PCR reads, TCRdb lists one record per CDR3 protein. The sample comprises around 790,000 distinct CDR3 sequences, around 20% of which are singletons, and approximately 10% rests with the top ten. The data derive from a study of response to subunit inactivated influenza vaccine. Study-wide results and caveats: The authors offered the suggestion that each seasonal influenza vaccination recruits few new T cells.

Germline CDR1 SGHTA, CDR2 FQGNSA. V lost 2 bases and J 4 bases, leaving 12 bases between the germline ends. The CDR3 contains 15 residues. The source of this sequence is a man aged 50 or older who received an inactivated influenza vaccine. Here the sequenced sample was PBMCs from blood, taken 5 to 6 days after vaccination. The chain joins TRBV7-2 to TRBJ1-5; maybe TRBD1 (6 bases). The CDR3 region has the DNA TGTGCCAGCAGCTTAAACAGGGCCTCTAATCAGCCCCAGCATTTT. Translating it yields CASSLNRASNQPQHF. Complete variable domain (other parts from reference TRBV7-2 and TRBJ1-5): GAGVSQSPSNKVTEKGKDVELRCDPISGHTALYWYRQSLGQGLEFLIYFQGNSAPDKSGLPSDRFSAERTGGSVSTLTIQRTQQEDSAVYLCASSLNRASNQPQHFGDGTRLSIL.